A selection of T cell receptor beta chains follows, all from one sample in a study of T cells after yellow fever vaccination. TCRdb fed the 5' RACE reads into MiXCR, producing one record per CDR3 protein. The table includes under 300,000 distinct CDR3 sequences, more than 6.5% detected once. The source material was CD4+ T cells sorted from PBMCs, sampled on the day of the yellow fever booster vaccination. All receptors derive from a man between 25 and 39 years old who received the YFV17D yellow fever vaccine. Both conserved end residues are part of each CDR3. A D gene is named only where the DNA matches it firmly. Not every row has a clone size; where given, it reads once, few, many or a size class.

CDR3: CASSGLAVYEQYF
DNA: TGTGCCTCCTCGGGACTAGCGGTTTATGAGCAGTACTTC
size: NA
D: TRBD2
J: TRBJ2-7
V: TRBV30

CDR3: CASSTQGANQPQHF
DNA: TGTGCCAGCAGCACACAGGGGGCAAATCAGCCCCAGCATTTT
size: many
D: TRBD1
J: TRBJ1-5
V: TRBV7-2

CDR3: CASRGAAAGTGELFF
DNA: TGTGCCAGCAGGGGGGCGGCCGCGGGCACCGGGGAGCTGTTTTTT
size: many
D: NA
J: TRBJ2-2
V: TRBV2

CDR3: CASSLHRGNAEQYF
DNA: TGTGCCAGCAGCTTGCATAGAGGGAACGCCGAGCAGTACTTC
size: few
D: NA
J: TRBJ2-7
V: TRBV5-4

CDR3: CASSWPRTSGSLVGTDTQYF
DNA: TGCGCCAGCAGCTGGCCTCGGACTAGCGGGAGCTTAGTAGGCACAGATACGCAGTATTTT
size: few
D: TRBD2
J: TRBJ2-3
V: TRBV5-1

CDR3: CASSPNRGATYNSPLHF
DNA: TGTGCCAGCAGTCCCAACCGGGGGGCCACCTATAATTCACCCCTCCACTTT
size: few
D: NA
J: TRBJ1-6
V: TRBV7-2

CDR3: CASSPGLAVPGQFF
DNA: TGTGCCAGCAGCCCGGGACTAGCGGTGCCAGGGCAGTTCTTC
size: NA
D: TRBD2
J: TRBJ2-1
V: TRBV7-2

CDR3: CASSLAARAYEQYF
DNA: TGTGCCAGCAGCTTGGCAGCACGGGCCTACGAGCAGTACTTC
size: few
D: NA
J: TRBJ2-7
V: TRBV5-6

CDR3: CASKDRGNEQYF
DNA: TGTGCCAGCAAGGACAGGGGCAACGAGCAGTACTTC
size: many
D: TRBD1
J: TRBJ2-7
V: TRBV6-2/TRBV6-3

CDR3: CASSSTGGTGGYTF
DNA: TGTGCCAGCAGCTCAACAGGGGGCACGGGTGGCTACACCTTC
size: NA
D: TRBD1
J: TRBJ1-2
V: TRBV7-2

CDR3: CASTRDGVNTEAFF
DNA: TGTGCCAGCACGCGTGACGGGGTGAACACTGAAGCTTTCTTT
size: few
D: NA
J: TRBJ1-1
V: TRBV2

CDR3: CASSSRDNTDTQYF
DNA: TGTGCCAGCAGTTCTCGGGACAACACAGATACGCAGTATTTT
size: few
D: NA
J: TRBJ2-3
V: TRBV7-9

CDR3: CATSPPAQLETQYF
DNA: TGTGCCACCAGCCCCCCTGCCCAATTGGAGACCCAGTACTTC
size: NA
D: NA
J: TRBJ2-5
V: TRBV15

CDR3: CSAISYEQYF
DNA: TGCAGTGCTATTTCCTACGAGCAGTACTTC
size: few
D: NA
J: TRBJ2-7
V: TRBV20-1

CDR3: CATPEGDTDTQYF
DNA: TGTGCCACCCCGGAGGGGGACACAGATACGCAGTATTTT
size: NA
D: NA
J: TRBJ2-3
V: TRBV24-1

CDR3: CASKGKPNYGYTF
DNA: TGTGCCAGCAAGGGCAAACCCAACTATGGCTACACCTTC
size: few
D: NA
J: TRBJ1-2
V: TRBV6-1

CDR3: CASSWGLSYEQYF
DNA: TGTGCCAGCAGCTGGGGACTCTCCTACGAGCAGTACTTC
size: many
D: NA
J: TRBJ2-7
V: TRBV11-2

CDR3: CSARDFRSYEQYF
DNA: TGCAGTGCTAGAGATTTCCGTTCCTACGAGCAGTACTTC
size: NA
D: NA
J: TRBJ2-7
V: TRBV20-1

CDR3: CASSRRGQFEQYF
DNA: TGTGCCAGCAGCCGCAGGGGGCAGTTCGAGCAGTACTTC
size: NA
D: TRBD1
J: TRBJ2-7
V: TRBV7-2

CDR3: CASSLRATGPYNEQFF
DNA: TGTGCCAGCAGTTTAAGGGCCACAGGACCCTACAATGAGCAGTTCTTC
size: NA
D: NA
J: TRBJ2-1
V: TRBV28

CDR3: CASSLGRGNQPQHF
DNA: TGTGCCAGCAGCTTAGGCAGGGGTAATCAGCCCCAGCATTTT
size: few
D: NA
J: TRBJ1-5
V: TRBV7-2

CDR3: CATNQGAKNIQYF
DNA: TGTGCCACTAACCAAGGAGCCAAAAACATTCAGTACTTC
size: many
D: NA
J: TRBJ2-4
V: TRBV12-3/TRBV12-4

CDR3: CATSDAQGASYNEQFF
DNA: TGTGCCACCAGTGATGCCCAGGGGGCCTCCTACAATGAGCAGTTCTTC
size: few
D: TRBD1
J: TRBJ2-1
V: TRBV24-1

CDR3: CASSLVSGRQETQYF
DNA: TGTGCCAGCAGCTTAGTTTCAGGGAGGCAGGAGACCCAGTACTTC
size: NA
D: NA
J: TRBJ2-5
V: TRBV7-9

CDR3: CSAPGNQETQYF
DNA: TGCAGTGCCCCCGGGAACCAAGAGACCCAGTACTTC
size: few
D: NA
J: TRBJ2-5
V: TRBV20-1

CDR3: CASSPDSTFSTDTQYF
DNA: TGTGCCAGCTCCCCGGACTCGACCTTTAGCACAGATACGCAGTATTTT
size: NA
D: NA
J: TRBJ2-3
V: TRBV18

CDR3: CASSPDRLDEKNYEQYF
DNA: TGTGCCAGCAGCCCGGACCGGCTCGACGAGAAAAACTACGAGCAGTACTTC
size: few
D: NA
J: TRBJ2-7
V: TRBV7-9

CDR3: CSSANTDTQYF
DNA: TGCAGCTCTGCCAATACAGATACGCAGTATTTT
size: many
D: NA
J: TRBJ2-3
V: TRBV29-1

CDR3: CATSGPDSSPFQPQHF
DNA: TGTGCCACCAGTGGTCCTGACAGTTCTCCGTTTCAGCCCCAGCATTTT
size: many
D: NA
J: TRBJ1-5
V: TRBV24-1

CDR3: CASSRDSIYEQYF
DNA: TGTGCCAGCTCACGGGACAGCATCTACGAGCAGTACTTC
size: many
D: TRBD1
J: TRBJ2-7
V: TRBV18

CDR3: CASSQGVTIGGYTF
DNA: TGTGCCAGCAGCCAAGGGGTGACCATAGGAGGCTACACCTTC
size: few
D: NA
J: TRBJ1-2
V: TRBV3-1

CDR3: CASSAPRGVGETQYF
DNA: TGTGCCAGCAGCGCCCCCCGTGGGGTCGGGGAGACCCAGTACTTC
size: many
D: NA
J: TRBJ2-5
V: TRBV9

CDR3: CASSLLGIFSEQYF
DNA: TGTGCCAGCAGCTTATTGGGCATCTTCAGCGAGCAGTACTTC
size: few
D: NA
J: TRBJ2-7
V: TRBV7-9

CDR3: CASSGQGTALDTQYF
DNA: TGTGCCAGCAGTGGTCAGGGGACAGCCTTAGATACGCAGTATTTT
size: NA
D: TRBD1
J: TRBJ2-3
V: TRBV2

CDR3: CASSLAGSSDEQFF
DNA: TGTGCCAGCAGCTTAGCAGGGTCCAGTGATGAGCAGTTCTTC
size: NA
D: NA
J: TRBJ2-1
V: TRBV7-9

CDR3: CASSYSAQPQHF
DNA: TGTGCCAGCAGTTACTCAGCTCAGCCCCAGCATTTT
size: NA
D: NA
J: TRBJ1-5
V: TRBV6-6

CDR3: CASSQEGGGLYLSGANVLTF
DNA: TGTGCCAGCAGCCAAGAGGGGGGCGGACTGTACCTTTCTGGGGCCAACGTCCTGACTTTC
size: NA
D: NA
J: TRBJ2-6
V: TRBV14

CDR3: CASNYYRGYGVEQFF
DNA: TGTGCCAGCAATTATTACAGGGGTTATGGAGTTGAGCAGTTCTTC
size: many
D: TRBD1
J: TRBJ2-1
V: TRBV5-6

CDR3: CASPRVDTGELFF
DNA: TGTGCCAGCCCCCGAGTCGATACCGGGGAGCTGTTTTTT
size: many
D: NA
J: TRBJ2-2
V: TRBV7-9

CDR3: CSGKSSIPSYEQYF
DNA: TGCAGTGGAAAATCCTCGATCCCCTCCTACGAGCAGTACTTC
size: many
D: NA
J: TRBJ2-7
V: TRBV20-1

CDR3: CASSSTELLGWTQYF
DNA: TGCGCCAGCAGCTCCACTGAGCTCCTCGGATGGACCCAGTACTTC
size: many
D: NA
J: TRBJ2-5
V: TRBV5-1

CDR3: CASSPMGTRGGNEQFF
DNA: TGCGCCAGCAGCCCCATGGGAACCCGGGGAGGGAATGAGCAGTTCTTC
size: many
D: TRBD2
J: TRBJ2-1
V: TRBV5-1

CDR3: CASSLPGNEQYF
DNA: TGTGCCAGCAGTTTACCGGGAAACGAGCAGTACTTC
size: many
D: NA
J: TRBJ2-7
V: TRBV12-3/TRBV12-4

CDR3: CASRTSGRPTDTQYF
DNA: TGTGCCAGCAGGACTAGCGGGAGGCCCACAGATACGCAGTATTTT
size: few
D: TRBD2
J: TRBJ2-3
V: TRBV6-1